The rows below give T cell receptor beta chains drawn from one sample of a study of T cell clones after liver transplantation. TCRdb's table, derived via immunoSEQ multiplex PCR, lists solely in-frame clones and lacks some. The sample shows some 20,000 clones, approximately 80% of them seen only once. This specimen consisted of CD8+ T cells from blood, obtained about 50 months after liver transplant. All receptors derive from a human patient who received a liver transplant. The T cells may partly be graft donor cells. The CDR3 runs from the conserved cysteine through the conserved F or W. A D gene is named only where the DNA matches it firmly. Some rows have no size entry. The others give once, few or many, or a class for an expanded clone.

-	TRBV6-1	TRBD2	TRBJ2-7	CASRPGGFYEQYF	TGTGCCAGCCGCCCGGGGGGATTCTACGAGCAGTACTTC
-	TRBV7-6	-	TRBJ2-3	CASSLGWGNTDTQYF	TGTGCCAGCAGCTTAGGTTGGGGGAACACAGATACGCAGTATTTT
once	TRBV11-3	-	TRBJ1-1	CASSLVAATEAFF	TGTGCCAGCAGCTTAGTGGCGGCGACTGAAGCTTTCTTT
-	TRBV7-2	TRBD1	TRBJ1-5	CASSSGQGSANQPQHF	TGTGCCAGCAGCTCCGGACAGGGGAGCGCCAATCAGCCCCAGCATTTT
-	TRBV9	-	TRBJ2-2	CASSVGNTGELFF	TGTGCCAGCAGCGTAGGAAACACCGGGGAGCTGTTTTTT
-	TRBV19	-	TRBJ1-3	CASSIIVEAAGNTIYF	TGTGCCAGTAGTATAATAGTGGAAGCCGCTGGAAACACCATATATTTT
-	TRBV19	-	TRBJ2-1	CASSIVGRKYEQFF	TGTGCCAGTAGTATTGTGGGGAGGAAATATGAGCAGTTCTTC
-	TRBV21-1	-	TRBJ1-4	CASSLNKINFNEKLFF	TGTGCCAGCAGCCTGAACAAGATAAACTTTAATGAAAAACTGTTTTTT
few	TRBV11-3	-	TRBJ2-2	CASSLVGGTGELFF	TGTGCCAGCAGCTTAGTAGGGGGCACCGGGGAGCTGTTTTTT
-	TRBV29-1	TRBD2	TRBJ2-7	CSVDREDSYEQYF	TGCAGCGTTGACCGGGAGGACTCCTACGAGCAGTACTTC
once	TRBV7-2	-	TRBJ1-2	CASSFPHDINYGYTF	TGTGCCAGCAGCTTTCCCCACGACATAAACTATGGCTACACCTTC
-	TRBV11-1	-	TRBJ2-1	CASSLEGNEQFF	TGTGCCAGCTCCCTTGAAGGCAATGAGCAGTTCTTC
-	TRBV7-6	TRBD2	TRBJ2-7	CASSSPSGVPYEQYF	TGTGCCAGCAGCTCGCCTAGCGGGGTACCCTACGAGCAGTACTTC
-	TRBV11-2	-	TRBJ2-1	CASIQGRGTSYNEQFF	TGTGCCAGCATCCAAGGGCGGGGAACTTCCTACAATGAGCAGTTCTTC
-	TRBV20-1	-	TRBJ2-5	CSAPLPATQYF	TGCAGTGCTCCCCTCCCGGCGACCCAGTACTTC
-	TRBV30	-	TRBJ2-5	CAWIRAETQYF	TGTGCCTGGATCAGGGCAGAGACCCAGTACTTC
few	TRBV19	-	TRBJ2-3	CASSIGLQSGDTQYF	TGTGCCAGTAGTATTGGGCTTCAAAGCGGCGATACGCAGTATTTT
many	TRBV4-3	-	TRBJ1-4	CASSQEVGEGKKLFF	TGCGCCAGCAGCCAAGAAGTGGGGGAGGGGAAAAAACTGTTTTTT
medium-sized	TRBV28	-	TRBJ2-1	CASSYTLTGEQFF	TGTGCCAGCAGTTATACACTGACAGGTGAGCAGTTCTTC
-	TRBV6-1	TRBD2	TRBJ2-7	CASSEYWGGYEQYF	TGTGCCAGCAGTGAATATTGGGGGGGCTACGAGCAGTACTTC
-	TRBV5-5	-	TRBJ2-6	CASFPLVSHKSRANVLTF	TGTGCCAGCTTTCCCCTTGTCTCGCACAAAAGTCGGGCCAACGTCCTGACTTTC
-	TRBV13	TRBD2	TRBJ2-7	CASSLGGYEQYF	TGTGCCAGCAGCTTGGGGGGGTACGAGCAGTACTTC